The rows below give T cell receptor beta chains drawn from one sample of a study of CD8+CD57+ T cells in acquired aplastic anemia. TCRdb processed the reads anew with MiXCR; each CDR3 protein has one entry. The sample has about 180,000 distinct CDR3 sequences, approximately 46% seen once. The specimen sequenced was sorted CD4+, CD8+, or CD8+CD57+ T cells (not recorded which) from PBMCs. Receptors were obtained from a human donor in good health. CDR3s include the opening cysteine and the closing phenylalanine or tryptophan. D genes are given only for firm matches. A clone size is listed for some rows: how often the clone was seen (once, few, many), or a class if it is expanded.

clone_size,v_call,d_call,j_call,cdr3_aa,cdr3_nt
.,TRBV5-4,.,TRBJ1-1,CASSLKGLRAFF,TGTGCCAGCAGCTTGAAGGGGTTGCGGGCTTTCTTT
.,TRBV7-2,TRBD2,TRBJ2-1,CASSARRTRIDEQFF,TGTGCCAGCAGCGCCCGGCGGACTAGGATAGATGAGCAGTTCTTC
.,TRBV11-2,TRBD2,TRBJ2-1,CASSSVGLATGNEQFF,TGTGCCAGCAGCTCCGTGGGACTAGCGACCGGCAATGAGCAGTTCTTC
.,TRBV19,TRBD1,TRBJ1-5,CASSVGQGAGGNQPQHF,TGTGCCAGTAGTGTCGGACAGGGGGCAGGAGGCAATCAGCCCCAGCATTTT
.,TRBV24-1,.,TRBJ1-5,CATGGQPNQPQHF,TGTGCCACCGGTGGGCAGCCCAATCAGCCCCAGCATTTT
.,TRBV13,TRBD2,TRBJ2-1,CASSLGASGGAGEQFF,TGTGCCAGCAGCTTAGGTGCTAGCGGGGGGGCAGGGGAGCAGTTCTTC
many,TRBV12-3/TRBV12-4,.,TRBJ1-5,CASSLRAENQPQHF,TGTGCCAGCAGTTTACGGGCCGAAAATCAGCCCCAGCATTTT
many,TRBV2,.,TRBJ2-7,CASGKQWGSYEQYF,TGTGCCAGCGGCAAGCAGTGGGGCTCCTACGAGCAGTACTTC
few,TRBV7-7,TRBD1,TRBJ2-7,CANPGQGADEQYF,TGTGCTAATCCGGGACAGGGGGCCGACGAGCAGTACTTC
.,TRBV7-3,.,TRBJ1-1,CASSPAGASTEAFF,TGTGCCAGCAGCCCCGCCGGGGCGAGCACTGAAGCTTTCTTT
many,TRBV5-8,.,TRBJ2-5,CASRRGTAIMETQYF,TGTGCCAGCAGGAGAGGGACGGCAATCATGGAGACCCAGTACTTC
few,TRBV15,.,TRBJ2-7,CATSIYGGLSYEQYF,TGTGCCACCAGCATATACGGAGGCCTATCCTACGAGCAGTACTTC
few,TRBV19,.,TRBJ2-5,CASSGSAAETQYF,TGTGCCAGTAGTGGTAGCGCTGCGGAGACCCAGTACTTC
.,TRBV6-2/TRBV6-3,TRBD1,TRBJ2-2,CASRSNRGDIGELFF,TGTGCCAGCAGGTCCAACAGGGGGGATATCGGGGAGCTGTTTTTT
.,TRBV11-2,TRBD2,TRBJ2-1,CASSLFSLAGGGGQFF,TGTGCCAGCAGCTTATTCTCGCTAGCGGGAGGAGGCGGGCAGTTCTTC
.,TRBV24-1,TRBD2,TRBJ2-3,CATTSGWDGTGTQYF,TGTGCCACGACTAGCGGGTGGGATGGCACAGGTACGCAGTATTTT
.,TRBV20-1,.,TRBJ1-2,CSATGSSEGYGYTF,TGCAGTGCAACGGGGTCCTCTGAGGGCTATGGCTACACCTTC